Listed here are 29 T cell receptor beta chains from one sample, sequenced in a study of vaccination effects on CD4 cells after COVID-19. For these receptors, no antigen is known. Antigen-specific CD4+ T cells expanded by the ViraFEST assay with viral peptide pools were then sequenced. After more than 9 days in culture, the CD4+ T cells were isolated. As their vaccination, participants received two doses of either BNT162b2 or mRNA-1273. Clones were read by immunoSEQ multiplex PCR, and TCRdb kept only the in-frame ones, dropping some. The repertoire holds approximately 83,000 clones, with over 75% as singletons. The source material was CD4+ T cells from PBMCs cultured with HCoV-OC43 spike peptides, sampled after COVID-19 vaccination. Stated subset: HCoV-OC43 spike overlapping peptide pool stimulation. The receptors originated from a human donor who received a COVID-19 vaccine.

This chain links TRBV21-1 with TRBJ2-7; the table's D call TRBD2 went unverified against the DNA. TRBV21-1 is tagged as a pseudogene. The CDR3 has 16 amino acids. The CDR3 DNA reads as TGTGCCAGCAGCAAAGTAATAGGCGGGGAAATGGAAGAGCAGTACGTC. This translates into CASSKVIGGEMEEQYV.

This clone was picked up a small number of times. V is TRBV2 and J is TRBJ1-5; D is uncertain. V shed 6 bases and J shed 4 bases, with 10 bases lying between them. Germline V CDR1 and CDR2: SNHLY, FYNNEI. The CDR3 length is 13 residues. In nucleotides, the CDR3 is TGTGCCAGCAGGGGCCAGCAGAATCAGCCCCAGCATTTT. It translates to CASRGQQNQPQHF. The full variable domain, completed using reference TRBV2 and TRBJ1-5, is EPEVTQTPSHQVTQMGQEVILRCVPISNHLYFYWYRQILGQKVEFLVSFYNNEISEKSEIFDDQFSVERPDGSNFTLKIRSTKLEDSAMYFCASRGQQNQPQHFGDGTRLSIL.

The chain has TRBV6-6 and TRBJ1-2; D is possibly TRBD1 (6 bases). V dropped 6 bases and J dropped 3 bases, with 14 bases sitting between them. Germline CDR1 MNHNY, CDR2 SVGAGI (reference sequence). CDR3 size: 14 residues. In DNA form, the CDR3 reads TGTGCCAGCAGGGCCAACAGGGAATACTATGGCTACACCTTC. It is translated as CASRANREYYGYTF.

The chain carries TRBV6-2 or TRBV6-3 and TRBJ2-1; no clear D. The CDR3 loop spans 13 amino acids. The germline V gene encodes CDR1 MNHEY and CDR2 SVGEGT. V was trimmed by 6 bases and J by 9 bases, leaving 15 bases between them. DNA for the CDR3: TGTGCCAGCAGCTCACCACCTCTCGGTGAGCAGTTCTTC. Residues: CASSSPPLGEQFF.

This clone has a handful of counts. The chain couples TRBV6-5 to TRBJ1-6; 8 nucleotides match TRBD1. The V gene's germline CDR1 is MNHEY and CDR2 SVGAGI. Trimming removed 6 bases from V and 8 bases from J; junction bases left unmatched: 9. The CDR3 sequence is 15 residues long. CDR3 in DNA: TGTGCCAGCAGCGGAGGGACAGGAAGGGATTCACCCCTCCACTTT. Translated, it gives CASSGGTGRDSPLHF.

V and J are TRBV23-1 and TRBJ1-5, with 11 bases matching TRBD1. TRBV23-1 is noted as an ORF with a role that remains uncertain. After removal of 3 bases from V and 1 base from J, the junction contained 2 bases not matched to a gene. The CDR3 is 16 amino acids. CDR3 coding DNA: TGCGCCAGCAGTCAGGGACAGGGGGGCAGCAATCAGCCCCAGCATTTT. As protein: CASSQGQGGSNQPQHF.

V and J are TRBV3-1 (or the pseudogene TRBV3-2) and TRBJ1-1; possible D gene TRBD1, 5 bases. V lost 4 bases, J lost 4 bases, and 10 bases lay in between. Germline V CDR1 and CDR2: LGHDT, YNNKEL (reference sequence). This CDR3 has 13 amino acids. The CDR3 sequence is CASSPGIGTEAFF. CDR3 sequence (DNA): TGTGCCAGCAGCCCAGGGATTGGCACTGAAGCTTTCTTT.

A few counts support this clone. The rearrangement joins TRBV19 to TRBJ1-1; unclear D gene. This CDR3 is built from 16 residues. V shed 7 bases and J shed 3 bases, with 21 bases lying between them. Germline-derived CDR1 and CDR2 are LNHDA and SQIVND (reference sequence). The CDR3 protein is CASKTTTRGSHTEAFF. CDR3 DNA sequence: TGTGCCAGTAAAACCACTACCCGGGGTTCTCACACTGAAGCTTTCTTT.

The rearrangement joins TRBV7-9 to TRBJ2-7, with D perhaps matching TRBD1 or TRBD2 (5 bases each). V was shortened by 5 bases and J by 0 bases, with 17 bases between the two germline ends. In germline, CDR1 is SEHNR, CDR2 FQNEAQ (reference sequence). This CDR3 is built from 16 residues. The CDR3 here is CASSPSGTWLSYEQYV. DNA for the CDR3: TGTGCCAGCAGCCCCTCGGGGACCTGGCTCTCCTACGAGCAGTACGTC.

The gene calls are TRBV19 and TRBJ2-1; 7 nucleotides agree with TRBD1. The CDR3 extends over 15 amino acids. Per the germline V gene, CDR1 is LNHDA and CDR2 is SQIVND (reference sequence). V was pared by 7 bases and J by 0 bases, with 6 bases of the junction left unmatched. The CDR3 DNA is TGTGCCAGTAACACAGAGGGGGCCTCCTACAATGAGCAGTTCTTC. Translated, it gives CASNTEGASYNEQFF.

This clone was seen more than once but under ten times. The chain recombines TRBV19 with TRBJ2-2; D not certain. The V end lost 3 bases, the J end lost 7 bases, and 21 bases lay between the germline ends. The CDR3 extends over 17 amino acids. The V gene's germline CDR1 is LNHDA and CDR2 SQIVND (reference sequence). CDR3 in amino acids: CASSMSSSRRYFGELFF. The DNA for the CDR3 is TGTGCCAGTAGTATGTCGTCGAGCCGGAGATACTTCGGGGAGCTGTTTTTT.

In this sample, this clone turned up a few times. This sequence joins TRBV21-1 and TRBJ2-1; the table assigns TRBD1, which was not confirmed against the DNA. TRBV21-1 is designated a pseudogene. The CDR3 consists of 13 residues. CDR3 coding DNA: TGTGCCAGCAGCAAGGGACAGGGGGATGAGCAGTTCTTC. It yields the protein CASSKGQGDEQFF.

The chain combines TRBV6-5 with TRBJ2-5; D unclear. Trimming removed 2 bases from V and 2 bases from J, with 12 bases in between. Per the germline V gene, CDR1 is MNHEY and CDR2 is SVGAGI. This CDR3 has 15 residues. The CDR3 DNA is TGTGCCAGCAGTTACGTTCCCCCGCAACAAGAGACCCAGTACTTC. Amino acid sequence: CASSYVPPQQETQYF.

The chain joins TRBV3-1 (or the pseudogene TRBV3-2) to TRBJ2-2; no firm D call. The V and J ends lost 6 bases and 0 bases respectively, with 5 bases between them. Germline V gene lookup returns CDR1 LGHDT and CDR2 YNNKEL (reference sequence). The CDR3 has 13 amino acids. The CDR3 spells CASRQSNTGELFF. CDR3 coding DNA: TGTGCCAGCAGACAATCGAACACCGGGGAGCTGTTTTTT.

The rearrangement uses TRBV5-1 and TRBJ2-2, with TRBD1 matching 7 bases. CDR1 and CDR2 from the germline V gene are SGHRS and YFSETQ. The CDR3 is 17 residues long. V lost 0 bases to trimming and J lost 3 bases; unmatched junction nucleotides: 8. DNA of the CDR3: TGCGCCAGCAGCTTGGGGCCCCCGGGACAGTACACCGGGGAGCTGTTTTTT. Amino acid sequence: CASSLGPPGQYTGELFF.

The chain carries TRBV5-6 and TRBJ2-7; D is undetermined. With 1 base removed from V and 4 bases from J, the gap between germline ends came to 9 bases. The CDR3 is 13 residues long. Germline values: CDR1 SGHDT, CDR2 YYEEEE. CDR3 nucleotide sequence: TGTGCCAGCAGCTTGTATCCCGGATACGAGCAGTACGTC. Its protein product is CASSLYPGYEQYV.

V gene TRBV19 combines with J gene TRBJ2-3, with D possibly matching TRBD1 (5 bases). This CDR3 region has 16 residues. Trimming removed 6 bases from V and 2 bases from J, with 18 bases in between. Germline V CDR1 and CDR2: LNHDA, SQIVND (reference sequence). CDR3 bases: TGTGCCAGTAGGTCTTCGTTAGGGGTTGCCACAGATACGCAGTATTTT. This gives the protein CASRSSLGVATDTQYF.

A note on this clone: One end of the junction does not line up with germline, which may come from a read error. The rearrangement joins TRBV6-5 to TRBJ1-6, with TRBD1 matching over 8 bases. The CDR3 loop spans 12 amino acids. The germline V gene encodes CDR1 MNHEY and CDR2 SVGAGI. Here the CDR3 reads CAAGTGAPPLHF. The CDR3 region has the DNA TGCGCCGCCGGGACAGGCGCGCCACCCCTCCACTTT.

The chain joins TRBV11-3 to TRBJ1-1; TRBD1 matches at 10 bases. Per the germline V gene, CDR1 is SGHNT and CDR2 is YENEEA. V gave up 5 bases and J gave up 4 bases; unmatched junction bases: 10. The CDR3 is 16 amino acids. This CDR3 is CASSVGQGNGPTEAFF. Here the CDR3 DNA reads TGTGCCAGCAGCGTGGGACAGGGGAATGGTCCCACTGAAGCTTTCTTT.

V is TRBV7-2 and J is TRBJ1-4, with unresolved D. This CDR3 has 14 residues. Germline CDR1 is SGHTA and CDR2 is FQGNSA. V lost 1 base and J 5 bases, leaving 8 bases between the germline ends. DNA of the CDR3: TGTGCCAGCAGCTTAGGGTCAGGAAATGAAAAACTGTTTTTT. Protein product: CASSLGSGNEKLFF.

This chain joins TRBV2 and TRBJ1-2; D is perhaps TRBD1 (6 bases). CDR1 and CDR2 (germline): SNHLY, FYNNEI. The CDR3 sequence is 15 residues long. Trimming stripped 4 bases from V and 0 bases from J, with 12 bases between. The CDR3 sequence is CASSVQGLPNYGYTF. For the CDR3, the DNA is TGTGCCAGCAGTGTACAGGGATTGCCTAACTATGGCTACACCTTC.

V and J are TRBV6-5 and TRBJ1-4, with D tentatively TRBD1 (5 bases). CDR1 is MNHEY and CDR2 is SVGAGI in the germline V gene. V lost 2 bases to trimming and J lost 8 bases, with 9 bases between them. The CDR3 has 13 residues. This CDR3 reads CASSYQGGEKLFF. The DNA of the CDR3 is TGTGCCAGCAGTTACCAGGGAGGAGAAAAACTGTTTTTT.

V gene TRBV6-2 or TRBV6-3 combines with J gene TRBJ1-5; the match to TRBD1 covers 7 bases. V gave up 4 bases and J gave up 4 bases; unmatched junction bases: 7. CDR1 is MNHEY and CDR2 is SVGEGT in the germline V gene. This CDR3 spans 15 amino acids. CDR3 DNA sequence: TGTGCCAGCAGTTCTACCGGACAGGCGAATCAGCCCCAGCATTTT. Translated: CASSSTGQANQPQHF.

The chain has TRBV5-1 and TRBJ2-1; no firm D call. V lost 3 bases and J lost 3, with 10 bases in between. This CDR3 has 14 residues. Germline assignment: CDR1 SGHRS and CDR2 YFSETQ. CDR3 nucleotides: TGCGCCAGCAGCTCTGGACCCTTCTACAATGAGCAGTTCTTC. This gives the protein CASSSGPFYNEQFF.

The chain couples TRBV11-2 to TRBJ1-1; no clear D. Germline assignment: CDR1 SGHAT and CDR2 FQNNGV. V was clipped by 0 bases and J by 3 bases, with 5 bases between them. The CDR3 extends over 13 amino acids. The CDR3 bases are TGTGCCAGCAGCTTAGACGAGTACACTGAAGCTTTCTTT. Translated, it gives CASSLDEYTEAFF.

This clone turned up a few times. V and J are TRBV2 and TRBJ2-1; D gene uncertain. The CDR3 extends over 11 amino acids. Germline CDR1 reads SNHLY; CDR2 reads FYNNEI. V was clipped by 1 base and J by 9 bases, with 4 bases between them. Here the CDR3 reads CASSEGVEQFF. For the CDR3, the DNA is TGTGCCAGCAGTGAAGGCGTTGAGCAGTTCTTC.

The chain employs TRBV4-1 and TRBJ1-2; weak D call: TRBD1 (5 bases). The CDR3 length is 13 residues. Germline lookup yields CDR1 MGHRA and CDR2 YSYEKL. The V end was cut by 2 bases, the J end by 8 bases, with 12 bases between. Here the CDR3 reads CASSQFGGTGYTF. The CDR3 DNA follows: TGCGCCAGCAGCCAATTCGGGGGGACGGGCTACACCTTC.

This chain links TRBV10-2 with TRBJ1-2, with D unresolved. The CDR3 runs 13 residues. V lost 2 bases, J lost 3 bases, and 7 bases lay in between. Germline V gene data show CDR1 as WSHSY and CDR2 as SAAADI. The CDR3 is CASSEGRDYGYTF. CDR3 in DNA: TGCGCCAGCAGTGAGGGGCGTGACTATGGCTACACCTTC.

The chain combines TRBV12-3 or TRBV12-4 with TRBJ2-5, with D perhaps given as TRBD1 or TRBD2 (5 bases each). The V and J ends lost 3 bases and 5 bases respectively, with 10 bases between them. This CDR3 contains 13 residues. CDR3 nucleotides: TGTGCCAGCAGTTTCGAAGGGACGGAGACCCAGTACTTC. It encodes CASSFEGTETQYF.